The present TCR beta chain was sequenced within a study of OX40 agonist ivuxolimab in advanced cancers. Study details: Intravenous ivuxolimab was administered to patients every 2 weeks at 0.01 to 10 mg/kg. Notes on the study in general: Researchers did not establish what antigens the expanded peripheral T cells target. With doses of 0.1-3.0 mg/kg, partial responders showed among the lowest clonal expansion. With doses of 0.1 to 3.0 mg/kg, CD4+ and CD8+ blood T cells had undergone clonal expansion by week 6.

This clone was recorded once. The antigen is unknown. This CDR3 has 15 residues. The junction had 6 bases not matched to a gene; V was cut back by 6 bases and J by 5 bases. The germline V gene encodes CDR1 SNHLY and CDR2 FYNNEI. The assay was immunoSEQ multiplex PCR, and TCRdb's table has in-frame clones only and misses some. The top ten clones hold more than 0.8% of a sample with some 140,000 clones, 85% to 95% of them seen once. The starting material was CD4+ or CD8+ T cells sorted from blood, obtained in a trial of the OX40 agonist ivuxolimab. This chain uses TRBV2 with TRBJ1-5; 11 nucleotides line up with TRBD1. The source of this sequence is an adult with an advanced solid tumor such as melanoma, head and neck, liver or kidney cancer. For the CDR3, the DNA is TGTGCCAGCAGGAGGGACAGGGGGGAGGATCAGCCCCAGCATTTT. Its protein product is CASRRDRGEDQPQHF.